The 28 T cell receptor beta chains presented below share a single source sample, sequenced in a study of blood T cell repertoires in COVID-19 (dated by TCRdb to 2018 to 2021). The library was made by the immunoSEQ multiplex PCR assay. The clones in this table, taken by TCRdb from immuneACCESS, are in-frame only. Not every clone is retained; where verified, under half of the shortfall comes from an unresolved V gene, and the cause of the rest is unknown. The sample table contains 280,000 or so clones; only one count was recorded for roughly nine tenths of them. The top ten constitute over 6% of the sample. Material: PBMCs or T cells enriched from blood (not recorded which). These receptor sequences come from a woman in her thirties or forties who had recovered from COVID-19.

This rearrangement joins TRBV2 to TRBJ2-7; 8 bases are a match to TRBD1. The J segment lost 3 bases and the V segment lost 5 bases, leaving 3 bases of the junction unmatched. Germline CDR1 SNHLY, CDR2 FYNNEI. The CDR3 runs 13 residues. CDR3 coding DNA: TGTGCCAGCAGTACCAGGGGGCTCTACGAGCAGTACTTC. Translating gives CASSTRGLYEQYF.

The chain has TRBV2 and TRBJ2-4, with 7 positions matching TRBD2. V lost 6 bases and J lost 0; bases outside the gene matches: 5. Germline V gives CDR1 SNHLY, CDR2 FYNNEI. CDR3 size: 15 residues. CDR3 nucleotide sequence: TGTGCCAGCAGGAGGCGGGAGTTAGCCAAAAACATTCAGTACTTC. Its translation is CASRRRELAKNIQYF.

The DNA for the CDR3 is TGTGCCAGCAGGCCGGGACAGCTCATGAACACTGAAGCTTTCTTT. This codes for CASRPGQLMNTEAFF. The chain links TRBV27 to TRBJ1-1; the match to TRBD1 covers 7 bases. V trimming: 6 bases; J trimming: 0 bases; junction bases outside the gene matches: 7. The CDR3 has 15 amino acids. The germline CDR1 and CDR2 sequences are MNHEY and SMNVEV (reference sequence).

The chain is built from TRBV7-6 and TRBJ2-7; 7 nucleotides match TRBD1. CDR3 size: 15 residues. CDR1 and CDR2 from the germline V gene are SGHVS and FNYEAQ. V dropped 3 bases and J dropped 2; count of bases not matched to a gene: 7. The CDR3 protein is CASSLGQPSTYEQYF. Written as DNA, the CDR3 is TGTGCCAGCAGCTTGGGACAGCCGAGTACCTACGAGCAGTACTTC.

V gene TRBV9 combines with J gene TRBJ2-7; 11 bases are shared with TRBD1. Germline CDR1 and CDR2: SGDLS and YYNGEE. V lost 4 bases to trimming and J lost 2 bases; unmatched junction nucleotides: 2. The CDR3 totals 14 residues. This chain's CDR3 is CASSQGQGAYEQYF. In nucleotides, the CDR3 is TGTGCCAGCAGCCAGGGACAGGGGGCCTACGAGCAGTACTTC.

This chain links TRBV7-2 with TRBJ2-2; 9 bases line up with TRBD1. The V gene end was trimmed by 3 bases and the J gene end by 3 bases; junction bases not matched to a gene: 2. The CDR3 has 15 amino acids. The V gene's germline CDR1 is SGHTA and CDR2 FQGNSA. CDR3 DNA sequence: TGTGCCAGCAGCTTCGGGACAGGGTACACCGGGGAGCTGTTTTTT. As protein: CASSFGTGYTGELFF.

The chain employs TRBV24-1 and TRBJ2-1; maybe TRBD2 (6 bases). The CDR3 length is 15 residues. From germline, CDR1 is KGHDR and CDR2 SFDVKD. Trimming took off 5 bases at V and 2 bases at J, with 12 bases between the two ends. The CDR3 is CATSAEGATYNEQFF. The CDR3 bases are TGTGCCACCAGTGCGGAGGGAGCGACCTACAATGAGCAGTTCTTC.

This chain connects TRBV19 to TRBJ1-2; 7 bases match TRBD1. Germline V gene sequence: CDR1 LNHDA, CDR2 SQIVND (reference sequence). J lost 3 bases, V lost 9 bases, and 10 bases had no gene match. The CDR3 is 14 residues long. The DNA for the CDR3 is TGTGCCAGCTCAGGGACAGAGCGATACTATGGCTACACCTTC. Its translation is CASSGTERYYGYTF.

CDR3 loop: CASSVEPGLGGGTQYF. The CDR3 region has the DNA TGTGCCAGCAGCGTCGAGCCGGGACTAGGGGGCGGTACGCAGTATTTT. J is TRBJ2-3 and V is TRBV9; D might be TRBD2 (8 bases). V dropped 2 bases and J dropped 8 bases, with 21 bases sitting between them. Germline-derived CDR1 and CDR2 are SGDLS and YYNGEE. The CDR3 is 16 amino acids.

The CDR3 here is CASSYFQGQDEAFF. The CDR3 DNA reads TGTGCCAGCAGTTACTTTCAGGGACAGGATGAAGCTTTCTTT. The genes are TRBV6-2 or TRBV6-3 and TRBJ1-1; 8 bases agree with TRBD1. V trimming: 1 base; J trimming: 7 bases; junction bases outside the gene matches: 5. Germline-derived CDR1 and CDR2 are MNHEY and SVGEGT. The CDR3 consists of 14 residues.

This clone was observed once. The CDR3 DNA sequence: TGTGCCAGCGGGTTAGGCGGGAGTTCTAATGAGCAGTTCTTC. This encodes CASGLGGSSNEQFF. The chain couples TRBV7-2 to TRBJ2-1; 7 bases fit TRBD2. In germline, CDR1 is SGHTA, CDR2 FQGNSA. This CDR3 has 14 residues. After removal of 8 bases from V and 7 bases from J, the junction contained 11 bases not matched to a gene.

CDR3 DNA sequence: TGTGCCAGTAGTATTAGGGGGACAGGGACCGTAGAGACCCAGTACTTC. Its translation: CASSIRGTGTVETQYF. The chain joins TRBV19 to TRBJ2-5; 9 bases fit TRBD1. J gave up 4 bases and V 3 bases, and 9 bases lay outside the gene matches. Germline lookup yields CDR1 LNHDA and CDR2 SQIVND (reference sequence). The CDR3 is 16 residues long. Combining the CDR3 with reference TRBV19 and TRBJ2-5 gives the whole variable domain DGGITQSPKYLFRKEGQNVTLSCEQNLNHDAMYWYRQDPGQGLRLIYYSQIVNDFQKGDIAEGYSVSREKKESFPLTVTSAQKNPTAFYLCASSIRGTGTVETQYFGPGTRLLVL.

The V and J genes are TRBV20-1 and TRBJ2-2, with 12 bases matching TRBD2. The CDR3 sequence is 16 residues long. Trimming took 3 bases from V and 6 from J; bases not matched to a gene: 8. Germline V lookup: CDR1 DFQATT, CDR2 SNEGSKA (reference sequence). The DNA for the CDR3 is TGCAGTGCTAGTATGGCTAGCGGGAGGGCCCCCGGGGAGCTGTTTTTT. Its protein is CSASMASGRAPGELFF.

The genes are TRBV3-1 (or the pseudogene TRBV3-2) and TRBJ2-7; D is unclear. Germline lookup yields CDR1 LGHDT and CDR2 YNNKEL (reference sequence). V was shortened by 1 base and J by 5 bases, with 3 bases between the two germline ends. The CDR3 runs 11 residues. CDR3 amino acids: CASSQVNEQYF. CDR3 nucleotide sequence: TGTGCCAGCAGCCAAGTCAACGAGCAGTACTTC.

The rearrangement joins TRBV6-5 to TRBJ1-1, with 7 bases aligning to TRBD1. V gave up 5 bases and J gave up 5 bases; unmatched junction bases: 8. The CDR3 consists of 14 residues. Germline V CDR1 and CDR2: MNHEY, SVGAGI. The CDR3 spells CASSQQGRRTEAFF. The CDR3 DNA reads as TGTGCCAGCAGTCAACAGGGGCGGAGGACTGAAGCTTTCTTT.

CDR3 amino acids: CATSSGLARNTGELFF. Written as DNA, the CDR3 is TGTGCCACCAGCAGCGGACTGGCGCGAAACACCGGGGAGCTGTTTTTT. The chain uses TRBV15 and TRBJ2-2; TRBD2 is a possible D gene (5 bases). Trimming stripped 3 bases from V and 2 bases from J, with 13 bases between. Germline V gene lookup returns CDR1 LNHNV and CDR2 YYDKDF (reference sequence). The CDR3 length is 16 residues.

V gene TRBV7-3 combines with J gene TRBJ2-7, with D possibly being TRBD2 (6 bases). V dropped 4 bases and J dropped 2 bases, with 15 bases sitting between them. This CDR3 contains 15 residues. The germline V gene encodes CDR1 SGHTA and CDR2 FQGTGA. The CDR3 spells CASSSMTREPYEQYF. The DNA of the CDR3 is TGTGCCAGCAGCTCCATGACTAGGGAACCCTACGAGCAGTACTTC.

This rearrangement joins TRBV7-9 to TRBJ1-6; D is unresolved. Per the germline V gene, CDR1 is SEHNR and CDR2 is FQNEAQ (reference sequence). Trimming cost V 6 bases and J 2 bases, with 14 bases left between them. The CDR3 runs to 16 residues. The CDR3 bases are TGTGCCAGCAGTTCGATCGGAGGGCCCTATAATTCACCCCTCCACTTT. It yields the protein CASSSIGGPYNSPLHF.

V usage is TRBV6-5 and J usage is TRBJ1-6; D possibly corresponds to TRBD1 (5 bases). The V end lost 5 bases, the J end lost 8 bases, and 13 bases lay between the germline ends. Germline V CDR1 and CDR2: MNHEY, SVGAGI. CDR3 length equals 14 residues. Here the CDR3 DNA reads TGTGCCAGCAGTAACCGGGGAGGGGATTCACCCCTCCACTTT. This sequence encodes CASSNRGGDSPLHF.

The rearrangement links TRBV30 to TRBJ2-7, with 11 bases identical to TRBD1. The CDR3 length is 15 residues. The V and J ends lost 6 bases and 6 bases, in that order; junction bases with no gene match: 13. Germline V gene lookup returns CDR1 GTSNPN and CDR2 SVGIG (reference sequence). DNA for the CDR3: TGTGCCTGCCATACCGGGACAGGGGGTGGCTCCGAGCAGTACTTC. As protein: CACHTGTGGGSEQYF.

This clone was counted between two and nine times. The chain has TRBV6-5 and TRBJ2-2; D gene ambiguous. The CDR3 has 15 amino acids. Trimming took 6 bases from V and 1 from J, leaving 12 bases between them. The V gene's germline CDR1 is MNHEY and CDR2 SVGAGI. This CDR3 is CASSDALLNTGELFF. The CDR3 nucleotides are TGTGCCAGCAGCGACGCACTATTGAACACCGGGGAGCTGTTTTTT.

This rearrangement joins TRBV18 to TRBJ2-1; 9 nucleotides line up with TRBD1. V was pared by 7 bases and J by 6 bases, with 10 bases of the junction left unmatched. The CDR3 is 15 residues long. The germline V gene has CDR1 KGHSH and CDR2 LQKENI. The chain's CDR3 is CASLMGGQGPNEQFF. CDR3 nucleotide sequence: TGTGCCAGCTTAATGGGGGGACAGGGCCCCAATGAGCAGTTCTTC.

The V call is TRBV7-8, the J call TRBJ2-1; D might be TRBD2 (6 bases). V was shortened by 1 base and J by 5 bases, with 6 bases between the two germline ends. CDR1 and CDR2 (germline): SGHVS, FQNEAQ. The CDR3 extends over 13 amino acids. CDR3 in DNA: TGTGCCAGCAGCTTAGGACTAGACAATGAGCAGTTCTTC. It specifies CASSLGLDNEQFF.

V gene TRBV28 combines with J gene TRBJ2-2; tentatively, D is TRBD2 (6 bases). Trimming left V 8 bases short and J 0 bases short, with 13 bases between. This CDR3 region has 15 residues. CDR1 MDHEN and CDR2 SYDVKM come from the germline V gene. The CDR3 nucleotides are TGTGCCAGCCGTACGGAGGGCCCGAACACCGGGGAGCTGTTTTTT. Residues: CASRTEGPNTGELFF.

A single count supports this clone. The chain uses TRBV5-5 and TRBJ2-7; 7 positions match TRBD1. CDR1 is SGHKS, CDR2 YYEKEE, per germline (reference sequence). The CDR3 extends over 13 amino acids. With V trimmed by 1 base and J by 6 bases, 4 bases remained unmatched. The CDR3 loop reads CASSLRAGGEQYF. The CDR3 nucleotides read TGTGCCAGCAGCTTGAGGGCAGGGGGCGAGCAGTACTTC.

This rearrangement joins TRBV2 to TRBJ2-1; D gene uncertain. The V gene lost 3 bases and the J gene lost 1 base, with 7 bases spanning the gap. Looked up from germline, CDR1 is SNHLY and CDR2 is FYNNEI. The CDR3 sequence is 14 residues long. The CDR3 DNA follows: TGTGCCAGCAGTGATTCCCTATCCTACAATGAGCAGTTCTTC. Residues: CASSDSLSYNEQFF.

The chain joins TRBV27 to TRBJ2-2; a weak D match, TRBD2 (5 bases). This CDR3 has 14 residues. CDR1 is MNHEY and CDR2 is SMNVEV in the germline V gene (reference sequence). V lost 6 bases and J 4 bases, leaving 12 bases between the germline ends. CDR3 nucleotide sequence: TGTGCCAGCAGAACCGCTGAGGGCACCGGGGAGCTGTTTTTT. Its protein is CASRTAEGTGELFF.

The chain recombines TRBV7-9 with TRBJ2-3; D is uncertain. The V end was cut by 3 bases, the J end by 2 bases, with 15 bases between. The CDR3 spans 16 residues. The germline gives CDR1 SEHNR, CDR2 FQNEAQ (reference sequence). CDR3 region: CASSFGAEKTTDTQYF. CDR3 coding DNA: TGTGCCAGCAGCTTCGGCGCGGAGAAAACCACAGATACGCAGTATTTT.